These T cell receptor beta chains were read from a single sample in a study of T-cell memory formation after mild COVID-19. MiXCR, applied by TCRdb to the 5' RACE reads, yields one record per CDR3 protein. The table records 350,000 to 550,000 distinct CDR3 sequences, about a sixth of them present only once. Sequenced material: PBMCs or a T cell subset sorted from them (not recorded which). The source of these receptors is a man younger than 30 who had mild COVID-19 (a few samples of this study predate the infection). Cell type and time point are not known. CDR3s include the opening cysteine and the closing phenylalanine or tryptophan. The D gene is left open where the match is weak. Size is stated for part of the rows, as once, few or many counts, or as a class when the clone is expanded.

v_call	j_call	clone_size	d_call	cdr3_aa	cdr3_nt
TRBV19	TRBJ1-2	NA	TRBD1	CASTGDRVNYGYTF	TGTGCCAGTACCGGGGACAGGGTTAACTATGGCTACACCTTC
TRBV5-1	TRBJ2-1	many	TRBD2	CASSEGGKAGAHNEQFF	TGCGCCAGCAGTGAAGGGGGGAAAGCGGGGGCCCACAATGAGCAGTTCTTC
TRBV15	TRBJ2-2	few	NA	CATSRDPGANTGELFF	TGTGCCACCAGCAGAGACCCAGGGGCGAACACCGGGGAGCTGTTTTTT
TRBV18	TRBJ2-7	few	TRBD2	CASSPESGASSYEQYF	TGTGCCAGCTCACCAGAAAGCGGGGCTAGCTCCTACGAGCAGTACTTC
TRBV18	TRBJ1-6	many	TRBD1	CASSPRSPGGTNNSPLHF	TGTGCCAGCTCACCACGGTCTCCAGGGGGCACCAATAATTCACCCCTCCACTTT
TRBV29-1	TRBJ1-1	few	NA	CSVERDTEAFF	TGCAGCGTTGAAAGGGACACTGAAGCTTTCTTT
TRBV20-1	TRBJ2-1	NA	TRBD2	CSARALAGGDFEQFF	TGCAGTGCTAGAGCCCTAGCGGGGGGGGATTTTGAGCAGTTCTTC
TRBV6-2/TRBV6-3	TRBJ1-6	few	NA	CASSPSGTPNSPLHF	TGTGCCAGCAGTCCTTCCGGGACACCGAATTCACCCCTCCACTTT
TRBV7-6	TRBJ2-1	NA	NA	CASTLTGRDEQFF	TGTGCCAGCACCCTCACAGGGCGTGATGAGCAGTTCTTC
TRBV6-5	TRBJ1-2	few	NA	CATSVESYGYTF	TGTGCCACCTCGGTCGAAAGCTATGGCTACACCTTC
TRBV10-3	TRBJ2-1	few	TRBD2	CAIMGLAGGSSYNEQFF	TGTGCCATCATGGGACTAGCGGGGGGAAGCTCCTACAATGAGCAGTTCTTC
TRBV9	TRBJ2-1	NA	NA	CASSVAGNEQFF	TGTGCCAGCAGCGTAGCAGGGAATGAGCAGTTCTTC
TRBV15	TRBJ1-2	NA	NA	CATSRDLFNLYGYTF	TGTGCCACCAGCAGAGATCTGTTTAATCTCTATGGCTACACCTTC
TRBV20-1	TRBJ1-1	NA	TRBD1	CSARGASRDRGHTEAFF	TGCAGTGCTAGAGGCGCGTCCCGGGACAGGGGACACACTGAAGCTTTCTTT
TRBV6-5	TRBJ2-2	NA	TRBD2	CASRRTSSITGELFF	TGTGCCAGCAGACGGACTAGTTCTATCACCGGGGAGCTGTTTTTT
TRBV20-1	TRBJ2-1	NA	NA	CSATGQDDYNEQFF	TGCAGTGCTACGGGACAAGATGACTACAATGAGCAGTTCTTC
TRBV18	TRBJ2-6	NA	NA	CASSPVNSGANVLTF	TGTGCCAGCTCACCAGTGAACTCTGGGGCCAACGTCCTGACTTTC
TRBV10-3	TRBJ2-5	NA	NA	CAISDLRLPTQYF	TGTGCCATCAGTGACCTTCGACTTCCGACCCAGTACTTC
TRBV5-5	TRBJ2-5	NA	NA	CASSLAATGQETQYF	TGTGCCAGCAGCTTGGCCGCGACTGGCCAAGAGACCCAGTACTTC
TRBV6-2/TRBV6-3	TRBJ2-3	NA	NA	CASSYKWGGRTDTQYF	TGTGCCAGCAGTTACAAGTGGGGGGGCCGCACAGATACGCAGTATTTT
TRBV5-5	TRBJ2-7	few	NA	CASSLSGYYEQYF	TGTGCCAGCAGCTTGTCCGGGTACTACGAGCAGTACTTC
TRBV4-1	TRBJ2-7	NA	NA	CASSQDAGTFYEQYF	TGCGCCAGCAGCCAAGATGCAGGGACTTTCTACGAGCAGTACTTC
TRBV9	TRBJ1-1	NA	TRBD1	CASSGRQGAGAFF	TGTGCCAGCAGCGGCAGACAGGGGGCCGGAGCTTTCTTT
TRBV5-6	TRBJ2-6	NA	NA	CASSPFTLISGANVLTF	TGTGCCAGCAGCCCCTTTACTTTGATCTCTGGGGCCAACGTCCTGACTTTC
TRBV3-1	TRBJ1-5	NA	TRBD1	CASSHGTGSNQPQHF	TGTGCCAGCAGCCATGGGACAGGGTCCAATCAGCCCCAGCATTTT
TRBV5-4	TRBJ1-4	few	NA	CASSLGREGVEKLFF	TGTGCCAGCAGCTTGGGCCGGGAAGGAGTCGAAAAACTGTTTTTT
TRBV6-6	TRBJ2-3	few	NA	CASTTDSLGAGDTQYF	TGTGCCAGCACAACCGACAGTCTTGGGGCTGGAGATACGCAGTATTTT
TRBV5-1	TRBJ2-5	NA	NA	CASSWGDRYQETQYF	TGCGCCAGCAGCTGGGGAGACCGGTACCAAGAGACCCAGTACTTC
TRBV7-2	TRBJ1-2	NA	NA	CASSFRGYVYTF	TGTGCCAGCAGCTTCCGGGGTTATGTCTACACCTTC
TRBV10-3	TRBJ2-1	NA	TRBD2	CAISENLAGFEQFF	TGTGCCATCAGTGAGAATCTAGCGGGGTTTGAGCAGTTCTTC
TRBV7-9	TRBJ1-2	many	NA	CASSLISHGYTF	TGTGCCAGCAGCTTAATCTCCCACGGCTACACCTTC
TRBV5-1	TRBJ1-1	NA	NA	CASSLPPPNTEAFF	TGCGCCAGCAGCTTGCCACCTCCTAACACTGAAGCTTTCTTT
TRBV18	TRBJ2-7	NA	TRBD1	CASSPRDSAYEQYF	TGTGCCAGCTCACCACGGGACAGTGCCTACGAGCAGTACTTC
TRBV29-1	TRBJ2-1	NA	TRBD2	CSVESPSGGPSSYNEQFF	TGCAGCGTTGAATCCCCTAGCGGGGGCCCGAGCTCCTACAATGAGCAGTTCTTC
TRBV12-3/TRBV12-4	TRBJ2-2	NA	TRBD2	CASSHLAGGPSVELFF	TGTGCCAGCAGTCACCTAGCGGGGGGGCCCAGCGTGGAGCTGTTTTTT
TRBV6-5	TRBJ1-1	few	NA	CASSTAATVNTEAFF	TGTGCCAGCTCTACCGCGGCTACAGTTAACACTGAAGCTTTCTTT
TRBV20-1	TRBJ2-5	NA	NA	CSARAWGYGETQYF	TGCAGTGCTAGAGCCTGGGGTTATGGAGAGACCCAGTACTTC
TRBV7-2	TRBJ2-1	many	TRBD2	CASSISGGILYEQFF	TGTGCCAGCAGCATTAGCGGGGGGATTCTGTATGAGCAGTTCTTC
TRBV7-7	TRBJ1-1	NA	TRBD1	CASSITGTAVNTEAFF	TGTGCCAGCAGCATCACCGGGACAGCGGTTAACACTGAAGCTTTCTTT
TRBV20-1	TRBJ2-5	NA	NA	CSVDWGGETQYF	TGCAGTGTAGACTGGGGTGGAGAGACCCAGTACTTC
TRBV7-2	TRBJ2-2	many	NA	CASSSSYGGTGELFF	TGTGCCAGCAGCAGTTCGTATGGGGGGACCGGGGAGCTGTTTTTT
TRBV6-2/TRBV6-3	TRBJ2-2	NA	TRBD2	CASSWLPGLVIGELFF	TGTGCCAGCAGTTGGCTACCGGGACTAGTGATCGGGGAGCTGTTTTTT
TRBV7-2	TRBJ1-2	many	TRBD1	CASIPTGGNYGYTF	TGTGCCAGCATCCCGACAGGGGGCAACTATGGCTACACCTTC
TRBV7-3	TRBJ2-3	NA	NA	CASSLTGGDDTQYF	TGTGCCAGCAGCTTAACGGGGGGCGATGATACGCAGTATTTT
TRBV7-2	TRBJ2-6	many	TRBD1	CASSSSGGAGANVLTF	TGTGCCAGCAGCTCCTCAGGGGGCGCTGGGGCCAACGTCCTGACTTTC
TRBV7-9	TRBJ2-2	few	NA	CASRSLPWELFF	TGTGCCAGCAGGTCCCTTCCGTGGGAGCTGTTTTTT
TRBV6-5	TRBJ1-1	NA	NA	CASSKQGRDTEAFF	TGTGCCAGCAGTAAACAGGGTAGGGACACTGAAGCTTTCTTT
TRBV7-9	TRBJ1-5	few	NA	CASSLALGAQGQPQHF	TGTGCCAGCAGCTTAGCGCTAGGGGCACAAGGTCAGCCCCAGCATTTT
TRBV7-2	TRBJ1-2	NA	NA	CASSSRRQADGYTF	TGTGCCAGCAGCTCCCGGCGACAGGCTGACGGCTACACCTTC
TRBV28	TRBJ2-3	NA	NA	CASSAQRVASTDTQYF	TGTGCCAGTAGCGCCCAGCGGGTAGCTAGCACAGATACGCAGTATTTT
TRBV7-9	TRBJ2-3	few	NA	CASSSPGGRTDTQYF	TGTGCCAGCAGCAGCCCCGGGGGGCGCACAGATACGCAGTATTTT